This T cell receptor (beta chain) derives from a study of early T cells in non-severe SARS-CoV-2 infection. This clonotype was seen ten or more times. Its matching antigen is unknown. The germline V gene encodes CDR1 LGHNT and CDR2 FRNRAP. After removal of 0 bases from V and 2 bases from J, the junction contained 1 base not matched to a gene. The CDR3 has 16 residues. TCRdb independently ran MiXCR on the 5' RACE reads; one entry per CDR3 protein. The sample carries about 110,000 distinct CDR3 sequences, roughly 12% recorded once. Study results and caveats: Anti-spike CD8 responses were favored in VDJdb matching, and private and CD4 specificities were missed.

Sequenced sample: whole blood. The rearrangement joins TRBV12-5 to TRBJ2-1; TRBD2 agrees at 10 bases. This clonotype was sampled from an adult who was a healthcare worker with PCR-confirmed SARS-CoV-2 infection or an uninfected control (not recorded which). The CDR3: CASGLVSGRAYNEQFF. The DNA of the CDR3 is TGTGCTAGTGGTTTGGTGAGCGGGAGGGCCTACAATGAGCAGTTCTTC.